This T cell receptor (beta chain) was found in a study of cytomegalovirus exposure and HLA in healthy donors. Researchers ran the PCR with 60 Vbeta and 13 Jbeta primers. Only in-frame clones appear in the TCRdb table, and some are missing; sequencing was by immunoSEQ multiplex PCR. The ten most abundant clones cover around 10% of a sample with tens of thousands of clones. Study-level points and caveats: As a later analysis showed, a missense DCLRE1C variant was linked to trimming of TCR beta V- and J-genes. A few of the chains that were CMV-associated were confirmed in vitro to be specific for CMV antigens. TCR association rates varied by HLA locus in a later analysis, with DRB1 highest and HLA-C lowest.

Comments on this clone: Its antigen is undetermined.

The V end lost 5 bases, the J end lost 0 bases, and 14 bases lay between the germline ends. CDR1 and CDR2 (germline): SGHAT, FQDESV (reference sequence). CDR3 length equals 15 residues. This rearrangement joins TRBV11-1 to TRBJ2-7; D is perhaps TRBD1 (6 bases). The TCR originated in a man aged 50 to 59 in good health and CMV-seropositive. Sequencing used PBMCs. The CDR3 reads CASSSRDTRSYEQYF. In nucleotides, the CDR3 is TGTGCCAGCAGCAGCCGGGACACTCGCTCCTACGAGCAGTACTTC.